Below, one T cell receptor (beta chain) is given with its context. The antigen is not known. This sample was included in a study of cytomegalovirus exposure and HLA in healthy donors. Use of 60 Vbeta and 13 Jbeta primers characterized the PCR. Per the original methods: Later, an analysis found approximately 80 million unique TCR beta chains, and about 10 million of these were shared. Produced via immunoSEQ multiplex PCR; TCRdb's table is partial and in-frame only. V and J calls and clone size are as listed in that table; D and trimming were resolved from the DNA. The sample includes roughly 100,000 clones, approximately 60% of them seen just once. Study-wide findings and caveats: A classifier reportedly called cytomegalovirus status with high sensitivity and specificity. Follow-up analysis later connected one missense variant in DCLRE1C with trimming of TCR beta V- and J-genes. Investigators reported about 160 TCR beta chains as tied to cytomegalovirus.

Germline lookup yields CDR1 WSHSY and CDR2 SAAADI. This CDR3 comprises 16 residues. V dropped 6 bases and J dropped 8 bases, with 22 bases sitting between them. Sequenced material: PBMCs. This receptor was identified in a woman between 50 and 59 years old in good health and CMV-seropositive. V and J are TRBV10-2 and TRBJ1-4; perhaps TRBD1 as D (5 bases). CDR3 amino acids: CASRRQGGGSPEKLFF. The CDR3 nucleotides read TGCGCCAGCAGGCGTCAAGGTGGGGGGAGTCCAGAAAAACTGTTTTTT.